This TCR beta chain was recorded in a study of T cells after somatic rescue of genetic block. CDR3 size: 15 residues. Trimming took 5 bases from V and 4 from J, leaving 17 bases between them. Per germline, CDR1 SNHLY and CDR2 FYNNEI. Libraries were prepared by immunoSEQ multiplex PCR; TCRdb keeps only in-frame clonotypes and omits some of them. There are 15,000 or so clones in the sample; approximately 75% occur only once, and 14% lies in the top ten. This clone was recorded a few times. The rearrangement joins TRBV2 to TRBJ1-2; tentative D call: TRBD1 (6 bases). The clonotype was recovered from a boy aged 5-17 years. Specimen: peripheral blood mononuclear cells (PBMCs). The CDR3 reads CASSPQSGQLYGYTF. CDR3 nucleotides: TGTGCCAGCAGTCCTCAATCTGGACAGCTCTATGGCTACACCTTC.